The 32 T cell receptor beta chains presented below share a single source sample, sequenced in a study of T and B cells in COVID-19 patients. From blood, about 250-500 ng of genomic DNA served as TRB template. BIOMED2 TRB-A/B primer pools were used in multiplex TRB PCR. TCRdb called the multiplex PCR reads again in MiXCR, with one record for every CDR3 protein. This sample has about 9,400 distinct CDR3 sequences, with approximately 31% found just once. Sequencing was done on a sample of blood. All receptors come from a human donor who had recovered from COVID-19.

This clonotype occurred a few times. V is TRBV11-1 and J is TRBJ2-7, with 7 bases that match TRBD1. V trimming: 0 bases; J trimming: 3 bases; junction bases outside the gene matches: 8. The CDR3 has 16 amino acids. Germline V gives CDR1 SGHAT, CDR2 FQDESV (reference sequence). The CDR3 spells CASSLATGASFYEQYF. In DNA, the CDR3 is TGTGCCAGCAGCTTAGCCACAGGGGCCTCTTTCTACGAGCAGTACTTC.

This chain links TRBV18 with TRBJ1-5; no firm D call. The CDR3 contains 14 residues. Germline CDR1 KGHSH, CDR2 LQKENI. The ends were cut back, 5 bases at V and 2 bases at J, with 10 bases in the middle. CDR3 sequence (DNA): TGTGCCAGCTCAATCAACGCGCGCAATCAGCCCCAGCATTTT. It yields the protein CASSINARNQPQHF.

This rearrangement joins TRBV20-1 to TRBJ2-7; D tentatively fits TRBD1 or TRBD2 (5 bases each). The germline V gene encodes CDR1 DFQATT and CDR2 SNEGSKA (reference sequence). CDR3 length: 14 residues. Trimming removed 0 bases from V and 3 bases from J, with 12 bases in between. The CDR3 DNA reads as TGCAGTGCTAGAGATGGGGGTAAGGACTACGAGCAGTACTTC. This translates into CSARDGGKDYEQYF.

Of note for this clonotype: The junction shows a germline mismatch at one end, possibly a read error. The chain uses TRBV5-3 and TRBJ2-5; D gene unclear. TRBV5-3 is placed among ORFs of uncertain function. CDR3 length equals 12 residues. The CDR3 region is CASSLARETQYF. DNA for the CDR3: TGTGCCAGCAGCTTGGCCCGAGAGACCCAGTACTTC.

This clonotype occurred a few times. The CDR3: CASSRSGTVSYNEQFF. The CDR3 DNA reads as TGTGCCAGCAGTCGTTCCGGGACCGTCTCCTACAATGAGCAGTTCTTC. J is TRBJ2-1 and V is TRBV6-5; the D call may be TRBD1 or TRBD2 (5 bases each). Germline loops: CDR1 MNHEY, CDR2 SVGAGI. The CDR3 runs to 16 residues. V was clipped by 5 bases and J by 0 bases, with 14 bases between them.

In its sample, this clonotype is medium-sized. This chain joins TRBV27 and TRBJ2-1, with 9 bases lining up with TRBD2. V dropped 7 bases and J dropped 3; count of bases not matched to a gene: 13. The CDR3 sequence is 17 residues long. Germline loops: CDR1 MNHEY, CDR2 SMNVEV (reference sequence). Here the CDR3 reads CASTQRGPRGGYNEQFF. The CDR3 DNA follows: TGTGCCAGCACCCAACGGGGTCCGCGGGGGGGCTACAATGAGCAGTTCTTC.

Judged by abundance, this clonotype is medium-sized. V usage is TRBV29-1 and J usage is TRBJ1-5, with 8 bases aligning to TRBD1. This CDR3 is built from 13 residues. V dropped 4 bases and J dropped 2; count of bases not matched to a gene: 1. The germline CDR1 and CDR2 sequences are SQVTM and ANQGSEA. For the CDR3, the DNA is TGCAGCGTTGTGACAGGGGGCAATCAGCCCCAGCATTTT. Translating gives CSVVTGGNQPQHF.

The chain recombines TRBV27 with TRBJ1-2; D possibly corresponds to TRBD1 (6 bases). There are 16 residues in the CDR3. Germline CDR1 and CDR2: MNHEY and SMNVEV (reference sequence). The V and J ends lost 8 bases and 4 bases respectively, with 23 bases between them. CDR3 loop: CASHPGHPKEAYGYTF. CDR3 coding DNA: TGTGCCAGCCATCCGGGACATCCCAAGGAGGCCTATGGCTACACCTTC.

This clonotype turned up a few times. This chain connects TRBV6-6 to TRBJ1-5; D uncertain. CDR1 and CDR2 (germline): MNHNY, SVGAGI (reference sequence). The V and J ends lost 5 bases and 4 bases respectively, with 18 bases between them. This CDR3 is 16 amino acids long. The DNA for the CDR3 is TGTGCCAGCAGTGAAGCATTGGGCCTCTATAATCAGCCCCAGCATTTT. Encoded protein: CASSEALGLYNQPQHF.

This clonotype is categorized as medium-sized. The V gene is TRBV12-3 or TRBV12-4, the J gene TRBJ2-1; possible D gene TRBD1, 6 bases. V dropped 10 bases and J dropped 7 bases, with 17 bases sitting between them. The CDR3 sequence is 13 residues long. This chain's CDR3 is CATQAGVWNEQFF. DNA of the CDR3: TGTGCCACCCAAGCAGGGGTCTGGAATGAGCAGTTCTTC.

The DNA of the CDR3 is TGTGCCAGCAGCCCAAGCACCCACGAGCAGTACTTC. Its protein product is CASSPSTHEQYF. This chain uses TRBV7-9 with TRBJ2-7; D remains ambiguous. In germline, CDR1 is SEHNR, CDR2 FQNEAQ (reference sequence). The CDR3 has 12 residues. Between the trimmed V and J ends, which lost 5 bases and 5 bases, there was a span of 10 bases. The full variable domain, completed using reference TRBV7-9 and TRBJ2-7, is DTGVSQNPRHKITKRGQNVTFRCDPISEHNRLYWYRQTLGQGPEFLTYFQNEAQLEKSRLLSDRFSAERPKGSFSTLEIQRTEQGDSAMYLCASSPSTHEQYFGPGTRLTVT.

The chain links TRBV6-2 or TRBV6-3 to TRBJ2-5; no firm D call. The V and J ends lost 4 bases and 0 bases respectively, with 9 bases between them. The CDR3 consists of 14 residues. Germline CDR1 reads MNHEY; CDR2 reads SVGEGT. CDR3 bases: TGTGCCAGCAGTTTCCCTCAGTACCAAGAGACCCAGTACTTC. Protein product: CASSFPQYQETQYF.

By frequency in the sample, this clonotype is medium-sized. CDR3 region: CASSFDRGTYNEQFF. The CDR3 nucleotides are TGTGCCAGCAGTTTCGACAGGGGGACCTACAATGAGCAGTTCTTC. The rearrangement joins TRBV27 to TRBJ2-1; 9 positions agree with TRBD1. This CDR3 has 15 amino acids. The germline V gene encodes CDR1 MNHEY and CDR2 SMNVEV (reference sequence). Trimming cost V 3 bases and J 2 bases; bases outside gene matches: 2.

This clonotype has only a few counts. The gene calls are TRBV6-2 or TRBV6-3 and TRBJ2-3; no clear D gene. The CDR3 consists of 15 residues. Germline lookup yields CDR1 MNHEY and CDR2 SVGEGT. Trimming removed 6 bases from V and 0 bases from J, with 13 bases in between. Written as DNA, the CDR3 is TGTGCCAGCAGGGCGACTGGAACTAGCACAGATACGCAGTATTTT. It translates to CASRATGTSTDTQYF.

This clonotype was seen more than once but under ten times. Here the CDR3 reads CASSLAQEATNEKLFF. For the CDR3, the DNA is TGTGCCAGCAGCTTGGCTCAGGAAGCAACTAATGAAAAACTGTTTTTT. This rearrangement joins TRBV5-4 to TRBJ1-4; D remains unclear. CDR3 length: 16 residues. Germline V gives CDR1 SGHNT, CDR2 YYREEE (reference sequence). Trimming cost V 0 bases and J 0 bases, with 9 bases left between them.

Within the sample, this clonotype is medium-sized. The chain joins TRBV12-3 or TRBV12-4 to TRBJ2-2, with a weak D call TRBD1 (5 bases). This CDR3 comprises 14 residues. V was trimmed by 3 bases and J by 2 bases, leaving 7 bases between them. The CDR3 sequence: CASSFRTNTGELFF. In DNA, the CDR3 is TGTGCCAGCAGTTTTCGGACAAACACCGGGGAGCTGTTTTTT.

A few counts support this clonotype. J is TRBJ2-1 and V is TRBV12-3 or TRBV12-4; 10 bases align to TRBD2. The V segment lost 6 bases and the J segment 8 bases; nucleotides outside the gene matches: 10. CDR3 size: 15 residues. CDR3 nucleotide sequence: TGTGCCAGCAGGGGGACTAGCGCTTCTTGGGATGAGCAGTTCTTC. Translating it yields CASRGTSASWDEQFF.

The chain combines TRBV2 with TRBJ2-3; 12 bases fit TRBD2. V lost 4 bases to trimming and J lost 1 base; unmatched junction nucleotides: 6. Germline CDR1 reads SNHLY; CDR2 reads FYNNEI. The CDR3 spans 17 residues. CDR3 nucleotide sequence: TGTGCCAGCAGTGGTCTAGCGGGGGGGCGTGGCACAGATACGCAGTATTTT. This encodes CASSGLAGGRGTDTQYF.

This clonotype has a handful of counts. In DNA form, the CDR3 reads TGTGCCAGCAGTTTCCCCCCCCCTAGCGGGGGTATGAAGACCCAGTACTTC. Encoded protein: CASSFPPPSGGMKTQYF. The rearrangement links TRBV6-2 or TRBV6-3 to TRBJ2-5; 10 bases line up with TRBD2. Germline V lookup: CDR1 MNHEY, CDR2 SVGEGT. V lost 4 bases to trimming and J lost 6 bases; unmatched junction nucleotides: 14. The CDR3 consists of 17 residues.

This clonotype was found once. The chain joins TRBV20-1 to TRBJ1-2; the D is unclear. This CDR3 region has 15 residues. V gave up 4 bases and J gave up 0 bases, with 15 bases separating them. Looked up from germline, CDR1 is DFQATT and CDR2 is SNEGSKA (reference sequence). For the CDR3, the DNA is TGCAGTGCTACTAGAGAGTCGGGGACTAACTATGGCTACACCTTC. Its protein product is CSATRESGTNYGYTF.

The count of this clonotype is one. The chain couples TRBV19 to TRBJ2-3; 10 nucleotides agree with TRBD2. The V segment lost 3 bases and the J segment 6 bases; nucleotides outside the gene matches: 0. The CDR3 runs 13 residues. CDR1 is LNHDA, CDR2 SQIVND, per germline (reference sequence). This CDR3 reads CASSISGGDTQYF. Here the CDR3 DNA reads TGTGCCAGTAGTATTAGCGGGGGGGATACGCAGTATTTT.

The rearrangement uses TRBV6-6 and TRBJ2-1; 12 bases line up with TRBD2. This CDR3 spans 17 amino acids. Looked up from germline, CDR1 is MNHNY and CDR2 is SVGAGI (reference sequence). V trimming: 5 bases; J trimming: 5 bases; junction bases outside the gene matches: 10. CDR3 protein: CASSKGLAGGLDNEQFF. CDR3 DNA sequence: TGTGCCAGCAGTAAAGGGCTAGCGGGGGGGCTTGACAATGAGCAGTTCTTC.

Remarks on this clonotype: This may arise from a read error, as a much more abundant clone is one base away. The chain employs TRBV18 and TRBJ2-1, with a possible D match to TRBD2 (7 bases). The V end was cut by 2 bases, the J end by 11 bases, with 16 bases between. Germline V gives CDR1 KGHSH, CDR2 LQKENI. The CDR3 loop spans 14 amino acids. CDR3 amino acids: CASSPRGGEDKQFF. The CDR3 DNA sequence: TGTGCCAGCTCACCAAGAGGGGGGGAGGATAAGCAGTTCTTC. The full variable domain, its missing parts supplied by reference TRBV18 and TRBJ2-1, is NAGVMQNPRHLVRRRGQEARLRCSPMKGHSHVYWYRQLPEEGLKFMVYLQKENIIDESGMPKERFSAEFPKEGPSILRIQQVVRGDSAAYFCASSPRGGEDKQFFGPGTRLTVL.

This chain joins TRBV7-6 and TRBJ1-6; D gene uncertain. Per the germline V gene, CDR1 is SGHVS and CDR2 is FNYEAQ. The CDR3 sequence is 16 residues long. Trimming removed 1 base at V and 7 bases at J, with 14 bases between. The CDR3 protein is CASSLESASPNSPLHF. The CDR3 nucleotides read TGTGCCAGCAGCTTAGAGTCTGCATCCCCAAATTCACCCCTCCACTTT.

CDR3 region: CASSERYGYTF. DNA of the CDR3: TGTGCCAGCAGTGAGCGCTATGGCTACACCTTC. J is TRBJ1-2 and V is TRBV7-9; the D is unclear. The length of the CDR3 is 11 residues. Germline assignment: CDR1 SEHNR and CDR2 FQNEAQ (reference sequence). V lost 6 bases and J lost 4, with 6 bases in between.

Details on this clonotype: A read error is possible here, since a much larger clone lies one base away. This chain links TRBV5-4 with TRBJ2-5; the D gene is possibly TRBD2 (6 bases). The CDR3 contains 15 residues. V was clipped by 6 bases and J by 7 bases, with 22 bases between them. The V gene's germline CDR1 is SGHNT and CDR2 YYREEE (reference sequence). CDR3 DNA sequence: TGTGCCAGCACCCCTTCCTGGGGGGTGCACGGGACCCAGTACTTC. Amino acids: CASTPSWGVHGTQYF. Combining the CDR3 with reference TRBV5-4 and TRBJ2-5 gives the whole variable domain ETGVTQSPTHLIKTRGQQVTLRCSSQSGHNTVSWYQQALGQGPQFIFQYYREEENGRGNFPPRFSGLQFPNYSSELNVNALELDDSALYLCASTPSWGVHGTQYFGPGTRLLVL.

This clonotype is labeled medium-sized. The rearrangement joins TRBV6-6 to TRBJ2-7, with a weak D call TRBD1 (5 bases). CDR3 length: 13 residues. Looked up from germline, CDR1 is MNHNY and CDR2 is SVGAGI (reference sequence). Between the trimmed V and J ends, which lost 5 bases and 2 bases, there was a span of 10 bases. The CDR3 coding sequence is TGTGCCAGCAGTACTCGACAGACCTACGAGCAGTACTTC. Amino acid sequence: CASSTRQTYEQYF.

The chain has TRBV24-1 and TRBJ2-2; TRBD1 might be the D (5 bases). The CDR3 spans 16 residues. CDR1 is KGHDR, CDR2 SFDVKD, per germline. V was pared by 3 bases and J by 4 bases, with 14 bases between. The CDR3 loop reads CATSDPGMRSTGELFF. The CDR3 bases are TGTGCCACCAGTGATCCAGGGATGAGGAGCACCGGGGAGCTGTTTTTT.

This sequence joins TRBV7-9 and TRBJ2-4; 9 positions match TRBD2. This CDR3 is 20 amino acids long. The V segment lost 0 bases and the J segment 2 bases; nucleotides outside the gene matches: 14. The germline gives CDR1 SEHNR, CDR2 FQNEAQ (reference sequence). The CDR3 DNA reads as TGTGCCAGCAGCTTAGCGACGGGGATAGCGGGGGTCACGACCAAAAACATTCAGTACTTC. Its translation is CASSLATGIAGVTTKNIQYF.

This chain uses TRBV24-1 with TRBJ2-3; either TRBD1 or TRBD2 may supply D (5 bases each). The germline V gene has CDR1 KGHDR and CDR2 SFDVKD. The length of the CDR3 is 15 residues. Trimming shortened V by 6 bases and J by 0 bases, and 12 bases separated the two germline ends. This CDR3 is CATSPIRDSTDTQYF. Written as DNA, the CDR3 is TGTGCCACCAGTCCTATTAGGGACAGCACAGATACGCAGTATTTT.

The sample holds a few counts of this clonotype. The V call is TRBV5-6, the J call TRBJ2-7; perhaps TRBD1 as D (5 bases). The length of the CDR3 is 13 residues. The germline V gene encodes CDR1 SGHDT and CDR2 YYEEEE. Trimming cost V 4 bases and J 3 bases, with 11 bases left between them. The CDR3 DNA is TGTGCCAGCAGCGTCTCGACAGTCTACGAGCAGTACTTC. It yields the protein CASSVSTVYEQYF.

The rearrangement links TRBV12-3 or TRBV12-4 to TRBJ1-2, with D possibly being TRBD1 (6 bases). Trimming took off 6 bases at V and 4 bases at J, with 15 bases between the two ends. The CDR3 has 14 residues. Here the CDR3 DNA reads TGTGCCAGCAGCAATGGACAGACGCCCTATGGCTACACCTTC. It codes for CASSNGQTPYGYTF.